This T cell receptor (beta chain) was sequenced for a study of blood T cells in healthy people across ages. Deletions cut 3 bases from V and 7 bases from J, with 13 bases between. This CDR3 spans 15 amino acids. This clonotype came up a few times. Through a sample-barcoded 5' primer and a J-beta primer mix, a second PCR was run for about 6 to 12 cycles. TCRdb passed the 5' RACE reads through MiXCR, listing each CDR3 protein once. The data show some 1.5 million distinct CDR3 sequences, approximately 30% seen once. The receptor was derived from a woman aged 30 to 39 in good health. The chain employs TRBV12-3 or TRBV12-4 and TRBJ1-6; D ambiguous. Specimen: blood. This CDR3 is CASSFQGIQNSPLHF. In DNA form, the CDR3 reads TGTGCCAGCAGTTTCCAAGGGATCCAGAATTCACCCCTCCACTTT.